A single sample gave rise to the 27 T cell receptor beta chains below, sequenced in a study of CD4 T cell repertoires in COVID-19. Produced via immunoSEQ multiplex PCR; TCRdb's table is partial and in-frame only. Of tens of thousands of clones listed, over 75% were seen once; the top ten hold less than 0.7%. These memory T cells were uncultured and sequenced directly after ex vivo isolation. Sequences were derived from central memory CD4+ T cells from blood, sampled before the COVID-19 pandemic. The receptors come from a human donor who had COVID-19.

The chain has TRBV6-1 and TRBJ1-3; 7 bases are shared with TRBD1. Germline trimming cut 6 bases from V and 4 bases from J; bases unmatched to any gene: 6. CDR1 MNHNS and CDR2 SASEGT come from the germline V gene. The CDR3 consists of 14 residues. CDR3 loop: CASSMTGTGNTIYF. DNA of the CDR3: TGTGCCAGCAGCATGACAGGGACCGGAAACACCATATATTTT.

The DNA of the CDR3 is TGTGCCAGCAGTGCCGCAGGGGGCCGAAGGGAAAAACTGTTTTTT. It translates to CASSAAGGRREKLFF. The V and J genes are TRBV28 and TRBJ1-4; the match to TRBD1 covers 8 bases. The CDR3 consists of 15 residues. After removal of 5 bases from V and 8 bases from J, the junction contained 10 bases not matched to a gene. Germline lookup yields CDR1 MDHEN and CDR2 SYDVKM. The full variable domain, with the rest looked up from reference TRBV28 and TRBJ1-4, is DVKVTQSSRYLVKRTGEKVFLECVQDMDHENMFWYRQDPGLGLRLIYFSYDVKMKEKGDIPEGYSVSREKKERFSLILESASTNQTSMYLCASSAAGGRREKLFFGSGTQLSVL.

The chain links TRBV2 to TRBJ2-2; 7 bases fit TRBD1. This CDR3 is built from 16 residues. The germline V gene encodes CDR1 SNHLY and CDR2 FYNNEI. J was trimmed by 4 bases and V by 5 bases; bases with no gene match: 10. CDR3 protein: CASSSSTGAGTGELFF. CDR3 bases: TGTGCCAGCAGTTCATCTACAGGGGCTGGCACCGGGGAGCTGTTTTTT. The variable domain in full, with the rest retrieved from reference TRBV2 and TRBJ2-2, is EPEVTQTPSHQVTQMGQEVILRCVPISNHLYFYWYRQILGQKVEFLVSFYNNEISEKSEIFDDQFSVERPDGSNFTLKIRSTKLEDSAMYFCASSSSTGAGTGELFFGEGSRLTVL.

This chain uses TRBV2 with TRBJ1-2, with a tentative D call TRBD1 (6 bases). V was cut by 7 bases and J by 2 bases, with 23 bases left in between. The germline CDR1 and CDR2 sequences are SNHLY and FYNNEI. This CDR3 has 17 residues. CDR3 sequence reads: CASKRTLGQSLNYGYTF. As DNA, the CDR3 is TGTGCCAGCAAGAGAACTCTAGGACAGTCCCTGAACTATGGCTACACCTTC.

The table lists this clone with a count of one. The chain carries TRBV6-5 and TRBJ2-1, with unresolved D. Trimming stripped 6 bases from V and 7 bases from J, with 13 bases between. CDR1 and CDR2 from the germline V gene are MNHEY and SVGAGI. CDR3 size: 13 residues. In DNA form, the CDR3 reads TGTGCCAGCAGGCCCGACATATGGAATGAGCAGTTCTTC. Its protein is CASRPDIWNEQFF.

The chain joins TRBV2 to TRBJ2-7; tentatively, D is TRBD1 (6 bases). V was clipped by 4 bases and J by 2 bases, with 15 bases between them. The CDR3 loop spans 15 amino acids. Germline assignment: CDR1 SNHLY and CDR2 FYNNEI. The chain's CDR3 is CASSAGQRRTYEQYF. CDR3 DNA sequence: TGTGCCAGCAGTGCCGGACAGAGAAGAACCTACGAGCAGTACTTC.

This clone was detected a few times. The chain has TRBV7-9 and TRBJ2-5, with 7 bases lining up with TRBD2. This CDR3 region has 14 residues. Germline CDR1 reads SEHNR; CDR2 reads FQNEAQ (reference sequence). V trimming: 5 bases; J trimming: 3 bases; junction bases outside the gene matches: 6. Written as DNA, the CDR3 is TGTGCCAGCAGCCGGCCGCTAGCGGAAGAGACCCAGTACTTC. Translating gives CASSRPLAEETQYF.

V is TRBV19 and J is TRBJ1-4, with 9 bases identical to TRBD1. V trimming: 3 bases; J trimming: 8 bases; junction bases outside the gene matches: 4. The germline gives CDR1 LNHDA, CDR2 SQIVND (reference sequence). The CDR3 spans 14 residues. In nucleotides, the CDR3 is TGTGCCAGTAGTATGGGACAGGGCTACGAAAAACTGTTTTTT. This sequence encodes CASSMGQGYEKLFF.

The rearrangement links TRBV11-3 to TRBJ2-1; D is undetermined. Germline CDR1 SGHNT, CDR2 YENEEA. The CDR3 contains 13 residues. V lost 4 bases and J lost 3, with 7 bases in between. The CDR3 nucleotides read TGTGCCAGCAGCTCCTCCGGCTACAATGAGCAGTTCTTC. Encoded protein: CASSSSGYNEQFF.

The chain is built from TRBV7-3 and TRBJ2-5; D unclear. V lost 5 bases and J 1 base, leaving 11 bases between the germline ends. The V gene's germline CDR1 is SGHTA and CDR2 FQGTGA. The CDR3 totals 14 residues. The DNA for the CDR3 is TGTGCCAGCAGCCCCTTGACAAGCCAAGAGACCCAGTACTTC. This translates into CASSPLTSQETQYF.

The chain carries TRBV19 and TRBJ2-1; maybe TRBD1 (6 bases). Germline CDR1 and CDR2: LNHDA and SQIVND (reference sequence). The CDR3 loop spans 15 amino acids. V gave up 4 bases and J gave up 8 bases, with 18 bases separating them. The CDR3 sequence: CASSRSDTGSDEQFF. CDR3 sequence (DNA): TGTGCCAGTAGTAGAAGTGACACAGGGTCGGATGAGCAGTTCTTC.

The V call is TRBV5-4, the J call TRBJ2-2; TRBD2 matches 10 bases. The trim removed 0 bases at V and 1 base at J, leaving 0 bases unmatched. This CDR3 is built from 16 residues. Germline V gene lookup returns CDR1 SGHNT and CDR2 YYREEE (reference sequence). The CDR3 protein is CASSLASGRNTGELFF. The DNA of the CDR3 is TGTGCCAGCAGCTTGGCTAGCGGGAGGAACACCGGGGAGCTGTTTTTT. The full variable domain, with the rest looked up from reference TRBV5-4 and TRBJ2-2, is ETGVTQSPTHLIKTRGQQVTLRCSSQSGHNTVSWYQQALGQGPQFIFQYYREEENGRGNFPPRFSGLQFPNYSSELNVNALELDDSALYLCASSLASGRNTGELFFGEGSRLTVL.

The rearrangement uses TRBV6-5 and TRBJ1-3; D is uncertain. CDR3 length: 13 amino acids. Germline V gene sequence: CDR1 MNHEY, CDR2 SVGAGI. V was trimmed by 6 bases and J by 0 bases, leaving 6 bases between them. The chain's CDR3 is CASSPLSGNTIYF. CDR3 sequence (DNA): TGTGCCAGCAGCCCTCTCTCTGGAAACACCATATATTTT.

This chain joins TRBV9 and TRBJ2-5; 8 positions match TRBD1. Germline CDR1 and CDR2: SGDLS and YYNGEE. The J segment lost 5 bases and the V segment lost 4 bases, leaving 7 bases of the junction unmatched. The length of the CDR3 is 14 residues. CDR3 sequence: CASSQGAEGETQYF. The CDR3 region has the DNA TGTGCCAGCAGCCAGGGGGCCGAAGGGGAGACCCAGTACTTC.

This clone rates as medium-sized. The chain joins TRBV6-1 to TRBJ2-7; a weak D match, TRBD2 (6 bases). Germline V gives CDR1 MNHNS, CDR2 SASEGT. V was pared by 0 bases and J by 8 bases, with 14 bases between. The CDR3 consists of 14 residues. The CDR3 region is CASSEAQAGTKQYF. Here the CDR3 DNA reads TGTGCCAGCAGTGAAGCCCAGGCGGGGACGAAGCAGTACTTC.

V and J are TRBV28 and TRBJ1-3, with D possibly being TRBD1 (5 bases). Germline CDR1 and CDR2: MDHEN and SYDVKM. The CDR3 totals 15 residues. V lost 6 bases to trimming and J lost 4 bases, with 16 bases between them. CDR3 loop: CASSALGQGGNTIYF. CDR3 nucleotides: TGTGCCAGCAGCGCCTTAGGGCAGGGAGGAAACACCATATATTTT.

Here the CDR3 DNA reads TGTGCCAGCAGCTTAAGAGGTCCGGGGATGAGTCAGCCCCAGCATTTT. As protein: CASSLRGPGMSQPQHF. This chain links TRBV7-8 with TRBJ1-5; D remains ambiguous. The V end was cut by 2 bases, the J end by 6 bases, with 17 bases between. From germline, CDR1 is SGHVS and CDR2 FQNEAQ. The CDR3 has 16 residues.

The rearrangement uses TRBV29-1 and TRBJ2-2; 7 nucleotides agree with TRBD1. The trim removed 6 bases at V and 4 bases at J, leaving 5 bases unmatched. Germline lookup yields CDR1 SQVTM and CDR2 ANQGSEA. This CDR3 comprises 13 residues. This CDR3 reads CSVRQGTTGELFF. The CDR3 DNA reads TGCAGCGTGCGACAGGGCACCACCGGGGAGCTGTTTTTT.

The CDR3 protein is CASSYGDSNTEAFF. CDR3 nucleotide sequence: TGTGCCAGCAGTTACGGGGACTCTAACACTGAAGCTTTCTTT. The genes are TRBV5-5 and TRBJ1-1; a possible D gene is TRBD1 (5 bases). Trimming shortened V by 5 bases and J by 2 bases, and 13 bases separated the two germline ends. This CDR3 spans 14 amino acids. CDR1 SGHKS and CDR2 YYEKEE come from the germline V gene (reference sequence).

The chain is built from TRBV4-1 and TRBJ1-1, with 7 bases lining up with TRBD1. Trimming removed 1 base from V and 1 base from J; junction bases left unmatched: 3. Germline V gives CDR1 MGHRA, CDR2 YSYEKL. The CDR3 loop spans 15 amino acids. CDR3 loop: CASSQADRENTEAFF. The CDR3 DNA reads TGCGCCAGCAGCCAAGCCGACAGGGAGAACACTGAAGCTTTCTTT.

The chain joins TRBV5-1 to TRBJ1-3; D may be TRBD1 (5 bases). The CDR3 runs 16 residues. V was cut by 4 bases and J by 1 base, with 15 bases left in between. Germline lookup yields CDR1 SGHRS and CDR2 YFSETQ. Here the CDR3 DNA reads TGCGCCAGCAGCGCGGCTAAGGGGTCATCTGGAAACACCATATATTTT. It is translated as CASSAAKGSSGNTIYF.

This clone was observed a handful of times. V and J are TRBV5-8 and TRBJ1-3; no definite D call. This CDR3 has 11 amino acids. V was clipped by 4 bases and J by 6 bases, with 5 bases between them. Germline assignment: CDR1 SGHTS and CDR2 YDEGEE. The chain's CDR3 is CASSLKNTIYF. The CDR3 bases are TGTGCCAGCAGCCTAAAAAACACCATATATTTT.

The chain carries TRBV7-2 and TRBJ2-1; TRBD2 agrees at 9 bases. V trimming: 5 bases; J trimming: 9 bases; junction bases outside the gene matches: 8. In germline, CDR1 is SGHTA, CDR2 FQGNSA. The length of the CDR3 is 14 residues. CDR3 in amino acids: CASSAPGLATEQFF. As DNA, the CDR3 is TGTGCCAGCAGCGCCCCGGGACTAGCTACTGAGCAGTTCTTC. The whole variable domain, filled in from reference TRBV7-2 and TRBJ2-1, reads GAGVSQSPSNKVTEKGKDVELRCDPISGHTALYWYRQSLGQGLEFLIYFQGNSAPDKSGLPSDRFSAERTGGSVSTLTIQRTQQEDSAVYLCASSAPGLATEQFFGPGTRLTVL.

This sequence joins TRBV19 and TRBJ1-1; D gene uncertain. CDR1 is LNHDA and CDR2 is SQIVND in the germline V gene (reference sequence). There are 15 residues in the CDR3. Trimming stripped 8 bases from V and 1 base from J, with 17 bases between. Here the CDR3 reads CASGESPGRNTEAFF. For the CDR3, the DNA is TGTGCCAGTGGAGAGTCCCCGGGTAGGAACACTGAAGCTTTCTTT.

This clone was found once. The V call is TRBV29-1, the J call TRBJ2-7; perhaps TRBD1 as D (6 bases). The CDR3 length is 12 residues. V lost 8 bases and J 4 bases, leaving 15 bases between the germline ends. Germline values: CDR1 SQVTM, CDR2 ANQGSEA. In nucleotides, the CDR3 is TGCAGCTTTAGACAGGCTACATACGAGCAGTACTTC. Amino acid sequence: CSFRQATYEQYF.

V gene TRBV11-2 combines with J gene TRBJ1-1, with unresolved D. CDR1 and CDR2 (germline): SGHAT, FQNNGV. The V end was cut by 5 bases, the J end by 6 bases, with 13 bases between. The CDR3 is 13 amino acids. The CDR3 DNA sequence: TGTGCCAGCAGCCCCGGGAGGGCCCCTGAAGCTTTCTTT. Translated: CASSPGRAPEAFF.

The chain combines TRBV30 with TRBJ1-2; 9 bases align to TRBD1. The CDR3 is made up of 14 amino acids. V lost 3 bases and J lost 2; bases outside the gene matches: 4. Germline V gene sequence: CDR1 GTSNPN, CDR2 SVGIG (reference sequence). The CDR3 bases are TGTGCCTGGAGCCCACAGGGGGCAAACTATGGCTACACCTTC. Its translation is CAWSPQGANYGYTF.